This T cell receptor beta chain comes out of a study of cytomegalovirus exposure and HLA in healthy donors. Turning to the study itself: Among about 200 million T cells, an earlier analysis found 95 million to 140 million unique TCR beta sequences.

PCR used 60 Vbeta primers and 13 Jbeta primers. Clones were sequenced by immunoSEQ multiplex PCR, and TCRdb holds only the in-frame ones, with some missing. The table includes fewer than 150,000 clones, 70% to 85% detected once. This receptor was taken from a woman under 30 in good health and CMV-seronegative. Sample: PBMCs.

CDR3 DNA: TGTGCCAGCAGTCCCCCCCCGGGGACAGGCTCGACCGGCTACACCTTC. It encodes CASSPPPGTGSTGYTF. This chain uses TRBV28 with TRBJ1-2, with TRBD1 identical over 8 bases. Germline V gene data show CDR1 as MDHEN and CDR2 as SYDVKM. The CDR3 length is 16 residues. V lost 5 bases and J lost 8; bases outside the gene matches: 16.